A selection of T cell receptor beta chains follows, all from one sample in a study of blood T cell repertoires in COVID-19. Libraries were prepared by immunoSEQ multiplex PCR; TCRdb keeps only in-frame clonotypes and omits some of them. The repertoire holds 55,000 to 75,000 clones, with roughly 82% as singletons. The sample comprised peripheral blood. The receptor source for this set is an elderly man with active COVID-19. Each CDR3 is given with its conserved first and last residue. Fields, in order: V gene, J gene, CDR3 protein.

>TRBV18|TRBJ2-7
CASSPSGQGSEQYF
>TRBV24-1|TRBJ1-1
CATSEPGRDTEAFF
>TRBV18|TRBJ2-2
CASSPRLAANTGELFF
>TRBV6-5|TRBJ1-1
CASSSLTGRTTREAFF
>TRBV6-5|TRBJ2-2
CASSYNRATGELFF
>TRBV3-1/TRBV3-2|TRBJ1-2
CASSQDFGGADGYTF
>TRBV19|TRBJ2-1
CASTPSASGDYNEQFF
>TRBV10-3|TRBJ1-5
CAISSLGGGNQPQHF
>TRBV9|TRBJ1-4
CASSPRQGLNEKLFF
>TRBV7-9|TRBJ1-1
CASSDLQRGNTEAFF
>TRBV6-5|TRBJ2-5
CASSYSQGTQYF
>TRBV27|TRBJ1-2
CASRGQGALLGYGYTF
>TRBV28|TRBJ1-1
CASSLGTRGAMDTEAFF
>TRBV12-3/TRBV12-4|TRBJ1-2
CASYRDRPYGYTF
>TRBV5-4|TRBJ2-1
CASSLKGGSNEQFF
>TRBV6-6|TRBJ2-5
CASSYSLQSGLETQYF